Below are 10 T cell receptor beta chains sequenced from a single sample in a study of shared clonotypes between healthy human individuals. TCRdb's copy holds only in-frame clones and misses some; the assay was immunoSEQ multiplex PCR. Altogether about 2.2 million clones are present, around 93% being singletons, with the ten largest covering approximately 1.6%. CD45RO-negative cells were positively selected for CCR7, leaving out terminally differentiated effector memory CD45RA+ cells. The sequenced sample consisted of naive CD8+ T cells from PBMCs. The receptors originated from a young man in good health. Some clones in this sample may be carry-over from other donors' samples.

The genes are TRBV4-1 and TRBJ2-7; 10 bases are shared with TRBD1. Per germline, CDR1 MGHRA and CDR2 YSYEKL. The CDR3 runs 16 residues. After removal of 4 bases from V and 1 base from J, the junction contained 7 bases not matched to a gene. CDR3: CASSPRQGAISYEQYF. CDR3 sequence (DNA): TGCGCCAGCAGCCCGCGACAGGGGGCTATATCCTACGAGCAGTACTTC.

The chain employs TRBV14 and TRBJ1-1, with D tentatively TRBD1 (6 bases). CDR1 is SGHDN and CDR2 is FVKESK in the germline V gene. V was pared by 4 bases and J by 6 bases, with 12 bases between. The CDR3 length is 13 residues. The CDR3 sequence is CASSRRQAPEAFF. Written as DNA, the CDR3 is TGTGCCAGCAGCCGCAGACAGGCCCCTGAAGCTTTCTTT.

This rearrangement joins TRBV27 to TRBJ1-3; D call uncertain. The germline V gene has CDR1 MNHEY and CDR2 SMNVEV (reference sequence). V gave up 5 bases and J gave up 1 base, with 9 bases separating them. The CDR3 runs to 14 residues. The CDR3: CASSEFVSGNTIYF. Here the CDR3 DNA reads TGTGCCAGCAGTGAGTTTGTTTCTGGAAACACCATATATTTT.

This clone was seen only once. The rearrangement links TRBV4-1 to TRBJ1-1, with D uncertain. The germline gives CDR1 MGHRA, CDR2 YSYEKL. V was pared by 4 bases and J by 1 base, with 10 bases between. The CDR3 runs 14 residues. The CDR3 protein is CASSLGPTNTEAFF. DNA of the CDR3: TGCGCCAGCAGCCTCGGACCGACGAACACTGAAGCTTTCTTT.

The chain uses TRBV7-9 and TRBJ2-1; TRBD2 matches at 12 bases. The V gene's germline CDR1 is SEHNR and CDR2 FQNEAQ (reference sequence). The ends lost 2 bases at V and 8 bases at J; junction bases unmatched: 10. The CDR3 sequence is 17 residues long. CDR3 sequence: CASSLMLAGGPSDEQFF. CDR3 coding DNA: TGTGCCAGCAGCTTAATGCTAGCGGGAGGGCCTAGCGATGAGCAGTTCTTC.

This clone was seen once. The chain has TRBV7-3 and TRBJ2-7, with D uncertain. CDR1 is SGHTA and CDR2 is FQGTGA in the germline V gene. This CDR3 has 12 residues. Trimming pared 4 bases from V and 7 bases from J, leaving 11 bases between. CDR3 residues: CASSSSSGEQYF. CDR3 in DNA: TGTGCCAGCAGCTCTAGTTCCGGGGAGCAGTACTTC.

The chain couples TRBV5-8 to TRBJ1-5, with D perhaps matching TRBD1 (5 bases). Germline-derived CDR1 and CDR2 are SGHTS and YDEGEE. V lost 6 bases and J lost 0, with 22 bases in between. This CDR3 comprises 18 residues. CDR3 amino acids: CASTLLAGTENSNQPQHF. In DNA, the CDR3 is TGTGCCAGCACCCTTTTAGCCGGGACGGAGAATAGCAATCAGCCCCAGCATTTT. The variable domain in full, completed from reference TRBV5-8 and TRBJ1-5, reads EAGVTQSPTHLIKTRGQQATLRCSPISGHTSVYWYQQALGLGLQFLLWYDEGEERNRGNFPPRFSGRQFPNYSSELNVNALELEDSALYLCASTLLAGTENSNQPQHFGDGTRLSIL.

The genes are TRBV7-8 and TRBJ2-5; weak D call: TRBD1 (6 bases). In germline, CDR1 is SGHVS, CDR2 FQNEAQ. The CDR3 extends over 14 amino acids. The V and J ends lost 4 bases and 7 bases respectively, with 16 bases between them. CDR3 sequence: CASSSQGQSGTQYF. The DNA of the CDR3 is TGTGCCAGCAGCTCGCAGGGGCAATCCGGGACCCAGTACTTC. The full variable domain, with the rest looked up from reference TRBV7-8 and TRBJ2-5, is GAGVSQSPRYKVAKRGQDVALRCDPISGHVSLFWYQQALGQGPEFLTYFQNEAQLDKSGLPSDRFFAERPEGSVSTLKIQRTQQEDSAVYLCASSSQGQSGTQYFGPGTRLLVL.

This clone was recorded a few times. This specimen includes other DNA sequences encoding the same CDR3. The chain has TRBV27 and TRBJ1-5; D unresolved. Trimming left V 5 bases short and J 1 base short, with 9 bases between. CDR3 length equals 14 residues. Looked up from germline, CDR1 is MNHEY and CDR2 is SMNVEV (reference sequence). CDR3 in DNA: TGTGCCAGCAGTCCCCTGTTGAGCAATCAGCCCCAGCATTTT. Its protein is CASSPLLSNQPQHF.

The V and J genes are TRBV4-3 and TRBJ2-7; D is unclear. V was trimmed by 0 bases and J by 7 bases, leaving 16 bases between them. Germline values: CDR1 LGHNA, CDR2 YSLEER. The CDR3 sequence is 15 residues long. Written as DNA, the CDR3 is TGCGCCAGCAGCCAAGAAATAGACCCCACCTTAGAGCAGTACTTC. Translated: CASSQEIDPTLEQYF.